Presented here are 14 T cell receptor beta chains from one specimen sequenced in a study of T cell changes during pregnancy in multiple sclerosis. TCRdb's copy holds only in-frame clones and misses some; the assay was immunoSEQ multiplex PCR. This sample carries some 50,000 clones, 75% to 95% of them seen once, and the ten largest clones take 2.9%. The starting material was CD8+ T cells from peripheral blood mononuclear cells, obtained in the second trimester of pregnancy. Every receptor here comes from a female donor with multiple sclerosis, enrolled in a pregnancy study.

V gene TRBV5-6 combines with J gene TRBJ1-5, with 10 bases lining up with TRBD1. CDR3 size: 14 residues. V gave up 0 bases and J gave up 7 bases; unmatched junction bases: 1. The V gene's germline CDR1 is SGHDT and CDR2 YYEEEE. CDR3: CASSLGQGAQPQHF. DNA for the CDR3: TGTGCCAGCAGCTTGGGACAGGGGGCACAGCCCCAGCATTTT.

J is TRBJ1-1 and V is TRBV6-5; D is ambiguous. The CDR3 is 14 residues long. V was cut by 4 bases and J by 3 bases, with 12 bases left in between. The V gene's germline CDR1 is MNHEY and CDR2 SVGAGI. CDR3 amino acids: CASSSWWEDTEAFF. The CDR3 bases are TGTGCCAGCAGTTCTTGGTGGGAGGACACTGAAGCTTTCTTT.

The chain is built from TRBV28 and TRBJ1-5; no clear D gene. This CDR3 spans 15 amino acids. Trimming left V 4 bases short and J 0 bases short, with 10 bases between. The germline V gene has CDR1 MDHEN and CDR2 SYDVKM. CDR3 bases: TGTGCCAGCAGTTACGGGGAGGTTAGCAATCAGCCCCAGCATTTT. Translation gives CASSYGEVSNQPQHF.

This chain links TRBV9 with TRBJ2-3, with 8 bases that match TRBD2. The CDR3 runs 18 residues. The J segment lost 0 bases and the V segment lost 6 bases, leaving 15 bases of the junction unmatched. Germline CDR1 reads SGDLS; CDR2 reads YYNGEE. The CDR3 region has the DNA TGTGCCAGCACCGGCGGGGTAGCGGGATTTTCTAGCACAGATACGCAGTATTTT. Translated: CASTGGVAGFSSTDTQYF.

This chain uses TRBV7-9 with TRBJ1-2, with D unresolved. Germline loops: CDR1 SEHNR, CDR2 FQNEAQ (reference sequence). The CDR3 is 16 residues long. Trimming removed 4 bases at V and 1 base at J, with 16 bases between. CDR3 in amino acids: CASSSEVRQSNYGYTF. CDR3 in DNA: TGTGCCAGCAGCTCAGAGGTGAGGCAGAGTAACTATGGCTACACCTTC.

The chain employs TRBV7-9 and TRBJ1-2; 7 bases map to TRBD1. The CDR3 runs to 15 residues. V trimming: 5 bases; J trimming: 2 bases; junction bases outside the gene matches: 8. Germline CDR1 reads SEHNR; CDR2 reads FQNEAQ (reference sequence). Here the CDR3 reads CASSTTGRPNYGYTF. DNA for the CDR3: TGTGCCAGCAGCACGACAGGGAGGCCCAACTATGGCTACACCTTC.

The chain recombines TRBV6-6 with TRBJ1-3; D is ambiguous. CDR1 and CDR2 (germline): MNHNY, SVGAGI (reference sequence). This CDR3 spans 14 amino acids. V was cut by 0 bases and J by 6 bases, with 9 bases left in between. CDR3 DNA sequence: TGTGCCAGCAGTTACTCCGACTACCAAAACACCATATATTTT. It codes for CASSYSDYQNTIYF.

This clone is a singleton in its sample. The chain is built from TRBV9 and TRBJ2-3; 12 positions match TRBD2. CDR3 size: 18 residues. Trimming took 2 bases from V and 8 from J; bases not matched to a gene: 15. CDR1 and CDR2 (germline): SGDLS, YYNGEE. DNA of the CDR3: TGTGCCAGCAGCGTCGTGCCTAGCGGGGGGGCCGGTCTAGGTACGCAGTATTTT. It translates to CASSVVPSGGAGLGTQYF. Based on the CDR3 plus reference TRBV9 and TRBJ2-3, the full variable domain is DSGVTQTPKHLITATGQRVTLRCSPRSGDLSVYWYQQSLDQGLQFLIQYYNGEERAKGNILERFSAQQFPDLHSELNLSSLELGDSALYFCASSVVPSGGAGLGTQYFGPGTRLTVL.

This chain joins TRBV6-5 and TRBJ2-7; D uncertain. This CDR3 is 13 amino acids long. Trimming left V 6 bases short and J 3 bases short, with 12 bases between. Per germline, CDR1 MNHEY and CDR2 SVGAGI. The CDR3: CASSQPDIYEQYF. The CDR3 nucleotides are TGTGCCAGCAGCCAGCCCGACATCTACGAGCAGTACTTC.

This clone was seen once. The J gene is TRBJ1-1, the V gene TRBV30, with no clear D. CDR1 and CDR2 from the germline V gene are GTSNPN and SVGIG (reference sequence). This CDR3 contains 13 residues. V lost 0 bases and J 5 bases, leaving 10 bases between the germline ends. The CDR3 sequence is CAWSVSPGTEAFF. DNA of the CDR3: TGTGCCTGGAGTGTAAGTCCCGGGACTGAAGCTTTCTTT.

This clone was detected only a few times. This chain links TRBV7-9 with TRBJ2-7; D gene uncertain. Germline V gene sequence: CDR1 SEHNR, CDR2 FQNEAQ (reference sequence). Trimming removed 1 base from V and 7 bases from J, with 11 bases in between. The CDR3 is made up of 13 amino acids. In nucleotides, the CDR3 is TGTGCCAGCAGCTTAGGGGCGAACTGGGAGCAGTACTTC. Translation: CASSLGANWEQYF.

The chain couples TRBV4-1 to TRBJ1-2; 7 positions match TRBD1. CDR3 length equals 13 residues. J was trimmed by 5 bases and V by 4 bases; bases with no gene match: 4. Germline lookup yields CDR1 MGHRA and CDR2 YSYEKL. The CDR3 sequence is CASSPGTAYGYTF. DNA of the CDR3: TGCGCCAGCAGCCCCGGGACAGCTTATGGCTACACCTTC.

This chain links TRBV7-2 with TRBJ2-7; tentatively, D is TRBD1 (6 bases). Germline lookup yields CDR1 SGHTA and CDR2 FQGNSA. Trimming pared 0 bases from V and 5 bases from J, leaving 11 bases between. This CDR3 spans 14 amino acids. For the CDR3, the DNA is TGTGCCAGCAGCTTAGCCTTACAGGGCAACGAGCAGTACTTC. Amino acids: CASSLALQGNEQYF.

The V call is TRBV13, the J call TRBJ1-4, with D possibly matching TRBD1 (6 bases). CDR3 size: 16 residues. In germline, CDR1 is PRHDT, CDR2 FYEKMQ (reference sequence). V was pared by 5 bases and J by 5 bases, with 18 bases between. The CDR3 here is CASSKRVGQINEKLFF. The DNA of the CDR3 is TGTGCCAGCAGCAAAAGGGTCGGACAGATAAATGAAAAACTGTTTTTT.